This T cell receptor (beta chain) was captured in a study of blood T cell repertoires in COVID-19. Study context: The samples span acute and convalescent COVID-19 from the United States, Italy and Spain. T cells, B-cell-depleted T cells, or PBMCs supplied cDNA or gDNA.

In the study's own analysis: How many nucleated cells were present was estimated from reference gene primer amplification. Clones were read by immunoSEQ multiplex PCR, and TCRdb kept only the in-frame ones, dropping some. The V and J calls and clone size were taken over from that table, and D and trimming were inferred from the DNA. The data hold almost 45,000 clones, with roughly 74% observed a single time. Per the germline V gene, CDR1 is MNHEY and CDR2 is SMNVEV (reference sequence). The ends lost 4 bases at V and 2 bases at J; junction bases unmatched: 5. The CDR3 has 15 amino acids. The sequencing input was peripheral blood. The chain is built from TRBV27 and TRBJ1-5, with 7 bases fitting TRBD1. The clonotype originates from a man older than 75 with acute or convalescent COVID-19. The CDR3 DNA reads as TGTGCCAGCAGTTCCGACCAGGGGGGCAATCAGCCCCAGCATTTT. It translates to CASSSDQGGNQPQHF.